This passage covers 2 T cell receptor beta chains from one sample sequenced in a study of blood T cell repertoires in COVID-19. The method was immunoSEQ multiplex PCR; TCRdb's version includes in-frame clones alone and lacks a portion of them. The sample lists about 74,000 clones, around 90% occurring once. Sequencing input: peripheral blood. These receptors were taken from a woman of 80 years or more with active or convalescent COVID-19.

The chain carries TRBV18 and TRBJ2-5; TRBD2 might be the D (6 bases). In germline, CDR1 is KGHSH, CDR2 LQKENI. Deletions cut 0 bases from V and 3 bases from J, with 11 bases between. The CDR3 extends over 15 amino acids. The CDR3 is CASSPPAGGKETQYF. In nucleotides, the CDR3 is TGTGCCAGCTCACCACCCGCCGGGGGAAAAGAGACCCAGTACTTC. Together with reference TRBV18 and TRBJ2-5, the CDR3 gives the full variable domain: NAGVMQNPRHLVRRRGQEARLRCSPMKGHSHVYWYRQLPEEGLKFMVYLQKENIIDESGMPKERFSAEFPKEGPSILRIQQVVRGDSAAYFCASSPPAGGKETQYFGPGTRLLVL.

This clone was counted a single time. The chain recombines TRBV6-5 with TRBJ1-1, with TRBD1 as a possible D gene (5 bases). The ends were cut back, 0 bases at V and 10 bases at J, with 9 bases in the middle. Germline values: CDR1 MNHEY, CDR2 SVGAGI. This CDR3 spans 12 amino acids. CDR3 residues: CASSYSAGRAFF. The CDR3 bases are TGTGCCAGCAGTTACTCCGCAGGGCGAGCTTTCTTT.